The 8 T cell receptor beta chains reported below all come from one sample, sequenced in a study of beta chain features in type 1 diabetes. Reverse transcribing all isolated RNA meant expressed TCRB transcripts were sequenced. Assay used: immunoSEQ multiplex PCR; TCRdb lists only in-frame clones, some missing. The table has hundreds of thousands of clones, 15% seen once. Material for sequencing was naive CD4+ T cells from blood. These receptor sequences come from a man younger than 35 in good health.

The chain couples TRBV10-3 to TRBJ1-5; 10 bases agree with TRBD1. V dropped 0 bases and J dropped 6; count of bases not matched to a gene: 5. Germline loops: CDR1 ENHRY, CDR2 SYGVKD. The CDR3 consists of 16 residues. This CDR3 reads CAISESGDRGSQPQHF. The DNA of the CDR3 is TGTGCCATCAGTGAGTCCGGGGACAGGGGAAGTCAGCCCCAGCATTTT.

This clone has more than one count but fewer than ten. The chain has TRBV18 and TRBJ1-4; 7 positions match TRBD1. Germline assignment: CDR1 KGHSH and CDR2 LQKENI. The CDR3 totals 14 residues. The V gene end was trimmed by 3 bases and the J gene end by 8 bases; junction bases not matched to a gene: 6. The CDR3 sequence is CASSPRQGLEKLFF. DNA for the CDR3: TGTGCCAGCTCACCTCGACAGGGTCTCGAAAAACTGTTTTTT.

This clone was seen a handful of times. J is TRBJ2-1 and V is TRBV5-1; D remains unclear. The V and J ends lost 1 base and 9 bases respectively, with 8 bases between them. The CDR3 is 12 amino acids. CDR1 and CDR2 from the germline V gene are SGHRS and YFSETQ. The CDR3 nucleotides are TGCGCCAGCAGCTTGTGGAGCGCTGAGCAGTTCTTC. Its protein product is CASSLWSAEQFF.

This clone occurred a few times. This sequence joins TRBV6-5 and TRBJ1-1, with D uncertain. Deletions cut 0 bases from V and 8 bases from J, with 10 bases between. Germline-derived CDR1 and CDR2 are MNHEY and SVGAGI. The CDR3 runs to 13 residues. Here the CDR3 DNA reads TGTGCCAGCAGTTACTCGGGCACCCAAGAAGCTTTCTTT. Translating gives CASSYSGTQEAFF.

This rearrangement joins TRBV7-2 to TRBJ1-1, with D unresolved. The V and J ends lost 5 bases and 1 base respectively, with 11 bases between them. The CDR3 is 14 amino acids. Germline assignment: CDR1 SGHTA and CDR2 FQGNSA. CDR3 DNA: TGTGCCAGCAGCCCGTCGGGCGCGAACACTGAAGCTTTCTTT. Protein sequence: CASSPSGANTEAFF.

CDR3 region: CASSDQGGTNQPQHF. The DNA of the CDR3 is TGTGCCAGCAGTGATCAAGGGGGTACCAATCAGCCCCAGCATTTT. The V and J genes are TRBV6-1 and TRBJ1-5; the D gene is possibly TRBD1 (6 bases). The CDR3 has 15 residues. Germline CDR1 MNHNS, CDR2 SASEGT. Trimming took 3 bases from V and 3 from J, leaving 12 bases between them.

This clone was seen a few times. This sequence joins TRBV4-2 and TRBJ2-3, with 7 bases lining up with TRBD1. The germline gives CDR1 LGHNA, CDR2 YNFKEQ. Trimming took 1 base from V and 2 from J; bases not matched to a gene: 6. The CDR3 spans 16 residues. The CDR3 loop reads CASSQGQGVFTDTQYF. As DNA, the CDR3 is TGTGCCAGCAGCCAAGGTCAGGGGGTCTTCACAGATACGCAGTATTTT.

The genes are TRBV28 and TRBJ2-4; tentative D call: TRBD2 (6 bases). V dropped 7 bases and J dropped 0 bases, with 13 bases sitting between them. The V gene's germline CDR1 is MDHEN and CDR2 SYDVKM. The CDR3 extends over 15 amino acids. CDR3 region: CASTRGRTAKNIQYF. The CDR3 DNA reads TGTGCCAGCACTCGGGGGAGAACAGCCAAAAACATTCAGTACTTC.